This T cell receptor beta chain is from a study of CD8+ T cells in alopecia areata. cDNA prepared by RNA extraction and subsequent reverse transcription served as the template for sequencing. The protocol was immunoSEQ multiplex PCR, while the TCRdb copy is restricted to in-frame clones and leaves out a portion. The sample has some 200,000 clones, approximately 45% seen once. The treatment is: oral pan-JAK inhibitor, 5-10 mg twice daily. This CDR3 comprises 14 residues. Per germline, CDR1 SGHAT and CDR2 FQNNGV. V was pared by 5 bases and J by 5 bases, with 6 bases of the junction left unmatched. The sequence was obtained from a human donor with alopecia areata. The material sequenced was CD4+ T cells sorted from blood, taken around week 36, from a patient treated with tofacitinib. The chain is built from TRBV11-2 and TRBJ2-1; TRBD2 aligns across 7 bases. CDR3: CASSPGGGDNEQFF. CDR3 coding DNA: TGTGCCAGCAGCCCCGGGGGAGGGGACAATGAGCAGTTCTTC.